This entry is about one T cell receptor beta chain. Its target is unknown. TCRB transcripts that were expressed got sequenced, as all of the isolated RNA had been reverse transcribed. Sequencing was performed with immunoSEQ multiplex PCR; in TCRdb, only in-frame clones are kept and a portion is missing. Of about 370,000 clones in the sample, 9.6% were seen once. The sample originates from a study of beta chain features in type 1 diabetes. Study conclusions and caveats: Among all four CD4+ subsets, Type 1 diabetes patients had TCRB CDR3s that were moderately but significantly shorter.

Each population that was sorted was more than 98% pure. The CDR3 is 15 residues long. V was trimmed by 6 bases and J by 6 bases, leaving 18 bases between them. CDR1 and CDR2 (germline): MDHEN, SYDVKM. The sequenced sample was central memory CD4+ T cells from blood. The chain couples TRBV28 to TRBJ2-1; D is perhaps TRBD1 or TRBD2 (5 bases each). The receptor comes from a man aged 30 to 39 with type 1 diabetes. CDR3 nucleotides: TGTGCCAGCAGCCCTGGAGGTAGTAGGGGCAATGAGCAGTTCTTC. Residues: CASSPGGSRGNEQFF.